The 24 T cell receptor beta chains presented below share a single source sample, sequenced in a study of cytomegalovirus exposure and HLA in healthy donors. Both 60 Vbeta primers and 13 Jbeta primers went into the PCR. Produced via immunoSEQ multiplex PCR; TCRdb's table is partial and in-frame only. Of about 180,000 clones detected, about 69% appear once; the ten largest clones hold 2% to 2.5%. Sequencing was performed on PBMCs. Every receptor here comes from a human donor in good health.

The chain couples TRBV10-3 to TRBJ1-1; no clear D gene. Germline CDR1 and CDR2: ENHRY and SYGVKD. The CDR3 loop spans 13 amino acids. Trimming removed 7 bases at V and 0 bases at J, with 9 bases between. The CDR3 DNA is TGTGCCATCACCGGGGATCTGAACACTGAAGCTTTCTTT. It codes for CAITGDLNTEAFF.

The chain links TRBV4-1 to TRBJ2-7; 7 bases agree with TRBD1. The CDR3 has 15 amino acids. V lost 0 bases and J lost 2; bases outside the gene matches: 4. Germline V gene data show CDR1 as MGHRA and CDR2 as YSYEKL. CDR3 bases: TGCGCCAGCAGCCAAGATGAGACAGGGCCCTACGAGCAGTACTTC. It codes for CASSQDETGPYEQYF.

The rearrangement joins TRBV5-6 to TRBJ1-5; D may be TRBD1 (5 bases). This CDR3 comprises 16 residues. V shed 0 bases and J shed 7 bases, with 17 bases lying between them. Per the germline V gene, CDR1 is SGHDT and CDR2 is YYEEEE. Here the CDR3 reads CASSLAGQGGEQPQHF. The CDR3 DNA sequence: TGTGCCAGCAGCTTGGCCGGGCAGGGCGGTGAGCAGCCCCAGCATTTT.

The chain's CDR3 is CASSQIQGARSSGNTIYF. As DNA, the CDR3 is TGCGCCAGCAGCCAAATCCAGGGGGCAAGAAGCTCTGGAAACACCATATATTTT. The rearrangement uses TRBV4-1 and TRBJ1-3, with TRBD1 matching 8 bases. V lost 2 bases, J lost 0 bases, and 9 bases stayed unmatched. Germline-derived CDR1 and CDR2 are MGHRA and YSYEKL. The CDR3 sequence is 18 residues long.

The CDR3 spells CASSPISGGTTNYNEQFF. The CDR3 bases are TGCGCCAGCAGCCCAATTAGCGGGGGGACCACGAATTACAATGAGCAGTTCTTC. The chain has TRBV5-1 and TRBJ2-1, with 10 bases aligning to TRBD2. Germline values: CDR1 SGHRS, CDR2 YFSETQ. V lost 4 bases to trimming and J lost 4 bases; unmatched junction nucleotides: 14. The CDR3 covers 18 residues.

The rearrangement links TRBV2 to TRBJ2-7; D gene uncertain. This CDR3 has 11 residues. Trimming took 2 bases from V and 4 from J, leaving 3 bases between them. Per germline, CDR1 SNHLY and CDR2 FYNNEI. CDR3 DNA: TGTGCCAGCAGTGAACGGTACGAGCAGTACTTC. Protein: CASSERYEQYF.

The genes are TRBV2 and TRBJ2-7; 10 bases align to TRBD1. V trimming: 8 bases; J trimming: 3 bases; junction bases outside the gene matches: 1. Germline CDR1 reads SNHLY; CDR2 reads FYNNEI. This CDR3 is 12 amino acids long. This CDR3 reads CASRDRGYEQYF. As DNA, the CDR3 is TGTGCCAGCCGGGACAGGGGCTACGAGCAGTACTTC.

This chain connects TRBV27 to TRBJ2-7, with 9 bases fitting TRBD1. The V gene's germline CDR1 is MNHEY and CDR2 SMNVEV (reference sequence). The ends lost 3 bases at V and 0 bases at J; junction bases unmatched: 3. CDR3 length: 15 residues. The CDR3 coding sequence is TGTGCCAGCAGTTTCAACAGGGGGCGCTCCTACGAGCAGTACTTC. This gives the protein CASSFNRGRSYEQYF.

The V and J genes are TRBV23-1 and TRBJ2-3, with D possibly TRBD2 on 6 matching bases. TRBV23-1 is noted as an ORF with a role that remains uncertain. This CDR3 is 15 amino acids long. V was cut by 7 bases and J by 1 base, with 15 bases left in between. CDR3 sequence: CASTPPGDRTDTQYF. The DNA for the CDR3 is TGCGCCAGCACGCCGCCGGGAGACCGCACAGATACGCAGTATTTT.

The chain carries TRBV7-9 and TRBJ2-3; D gene ambiguous. V lost 5 bases and J 0 bases, leaving 9 bases between the germline ends. The CDR3 spans 14 residues. The V gene's germline CDR1 is SEHNR and CDR2 FQNEAQ (reference sequence). CDR3 DNA sequence: TGTGCCAGCAGCCTAGGTGTAAGCACAGATACGCAGTATTTT. It specifies CASSLGVSTDTQYF.

This clone was observed a handful of times. The V call is TRBV7-2, the J call TRBJ2-7, with 11 bases aligning to TRBD2. The CDR3 spans 18 residues. V gave up 3 bases and J gave up 2 bases; unmatched junction bases: 12. Germline values: CDR1 SGHTA, CDR2 FQGNSA. CDR3 region: CASSFRVLAGGTPYEQYF. For the CDR3, the DNA is TGTGCCAGCAGCTTCCGGGTCCTAGCGGGGGGCACTCCCTACGAGCAGTACTTC.

The V and J genes are TRBV5-1 and TRBJ1-2, with D possibly being TRBD1 (6 bases). V lost 0 bases and J lost 0, with 9 bases in between. The germline gives CDR1 SGHRS, CDR2 YFSETQ. The CDR3 extends over 15 amino acids. The CDR3 nucleotides are TGCGCCAGCAGCTTGGGACAGGCACCTAACTATGGCTACACCTTC. Amino acid sequence: CASSLGQAPNYGYTF.

The chain links TRBV19 to TRBJ2-2; D remains unclear. V lost 6 bases and J lost 3, with 5 bases in between. The CDR3 is 12 amino acids. Germline CDR1 is LNHDA and CDR2 is SQIVND (reference sequence). The CDR3 sequence is CASSPYTGELFF. In DNA, the CDR3 is TGTGCCAGTAGCCCTTACACCGGGGAGCTGTTTTTT.

This clone occurred once. The chain joins TRBV19 to TRBJ2-7; TRBD2 might be the D (6 bases). CDR1 and CDR2 from the germline V gene are LNHDA and SQIVND (reference sequence). There are 14 residues in the CDR3. Trimming removed 5 bases at V and 6 bases at J, with 17 bases between. The CDR3 DNA sequence: TGTGCCAGTAGTCCATCGGGGGAAGGGTGCGAGCAGTACTTC. Its protein is CASSPSGEGCEQYF. The full variable domain, in which reference TRBV19 and TRBJ2-7 provide the parts outside the CDR3, is DGGITQSPKYLFRKEGQNVTLSCEQNLNHDAMYWYRQDPGQGLRLIYYSQIVNDFQKGDIAEGYSVSREKKESFPLTVTSAQKNPTAFYLCASSPSGEGCEQYFGPGTRLTVT.

V and J are TRBV6-5 and TRBJ1-5; TRBD1 aligns across 9 bases. Trimming took 0 bases from V and 4 from J; bases not matched to a gene: 1. The CDR3 loop spans 15 amino acids. In germline, CDR1 is MNHEY, CDR2 SVGAGI. The CDR3 protein is CASSYSGQGNQPQHF. The CDR3 DNA reads as TGTGCCAGCAGTTACTCGGGACAGGGTAATCAGCCCCAGCATTTT.

CDR3 DNA sequence: TGTGCCAGCAGCCTAGAGGGATTCTCTGGAAACACCATATATTTT. It is translated as CASSLEGFSGNTIYF. The V gene is TRBV27, the J gene TRBJ1-3; no clear D. V was clipped by 6 bases and J by 0 bases, with 12 bases between them. The CDR3 consists of 15 residues. From germline, CDR1 is MNHEY and CDR2 SMNVEV (reference sequence).

V gene TRBV7-9 combines with J gene TRBJ1-3; no definite D call. This CDR3 has 14 amino acids. Germline V lookup: CDR1 SEHNR, CDR2 FQNEAQ (reference sequence). Trimming removed 3 bases at V and 0 bases at J, with 6 bases between. Written as DNA, the CDR3 is TGTGCCAGCAGCTTTTCAGACTCTGGAAACACCATATATTTT. The encoded protein is CASSFSDSGNTIYF.

The chain recombines TRBV5-6 with TRBJ2-1; D may be TRBD2 (7 bases). The CDR3 is made up of 15 amino acids. V gave up 6 bases and J gave up 7 bases, with 20 bases separating them. Germline V gives CDR1 SGHDT, CDR2 YYEEEE. The CDR3 region has the DNA TGTGCCAGCAACATAAGGGGGGGCGGTGGGAATGAGCAGTTCTTC. This codes for CASNIRGGGGNEQFF.

V usage is TRBV9 and J usage is TRBJ1-1; D may be TRBD1 (6 bases). This CDR3 has 14 residues. Germline-derived CDR1 and CDR2 are SGDLS and YYNGEE. The ends were cut back, 6 bases at V and 3 bases at J, with 15 bases in the middle. The CDR3 spells CASTEGVGDTEAFF. DNA of the CDR3: TGTGCCAGCACCGAGGGGGTAGGAGACACTGAAGCTTTCTTT.

The chain recombines TRBV7-9 with TRBJ2-2; perhaps TRBD2 as D (5 bases). The germline CDR1 and CDR2 sequences are SEHNR and FQNEAQ (reference sequence). CDR3 length equals 13 residues. V dropped 8 bases and J dropped 5 bases, with 12 bases sitting between them. CDR3 region: CASEGLVTGELFF. The CDR3 DNA follows: TGTGCCAGCGAGGGATTAGTTACCGGGGAGCTGTTTTTT.

Turning to this clone: At one boundary the junction diverges from the germline segment, which might be a read error. This sample includes further DNA sequences coding for the same CDR3. V and J are TRBV27 and TRBJ2-2; TRBD2 is a possible D gene (6 bases). Germline CDR1 MNHEY, CDR2 SMNVEV (reference sequence). The CDR3 spans 15 residues. Here the CDR3 DNA reads TGTGCCAGCAGTTTGAACGGGGGTAACACCGGGGAGCTATTTTTT. Translation gives CASSLNGGNTGELFF.

J is TRBJ1-2 and V is TRBV19; D remains unclear. V lost 5 bases and J lost 0, with 16 bases in between. Germline loops: CDR1 LNHDA, CDR2 SQIVND (reference sequence). There are 16 residues in the CDR3. The CDR3 DNA reads as TGTGCCAGTAGTTCCCCGGAGGGCTTCACTAACTATGGCTACACCTTC. Encoded protein: CASSSPEGFTNYGYTF.

V and J are TRBV2 and TRBJ1-4; 10 bases fit TRBD1. The V gene's germline CDR1 is SNHLY and CDR2 FYNNEI. The CDR3 spans 16 residues. V was pared by 1 base and J by 8 bases, with 7 bases of the junction left unmatched. The CDR3 nucleotides read TGTGCCAGCAGTGAAGGGTGGGGGACAGGGGTCGAAAAACTGTTTTTT. Its translation is CASSEGWGTGVEKLFF.

The genes are TRBV19 and TRBJ2-1, with 7 bases identical to TRBD1. V shed 4 bases and J 7 bases; nucleotides not matched to a gene: 7. CDR1 and CDR2 (germline): LNHDA, SQIVND (reference sequence). The CDR3 is 14 residues long. CDR3 region: CASSRLGTANEQFF. CDR3 DNA: TGTGCCAGTAGTAGGTTAGGGACAGCAAATGAGCAGTTCTTC.